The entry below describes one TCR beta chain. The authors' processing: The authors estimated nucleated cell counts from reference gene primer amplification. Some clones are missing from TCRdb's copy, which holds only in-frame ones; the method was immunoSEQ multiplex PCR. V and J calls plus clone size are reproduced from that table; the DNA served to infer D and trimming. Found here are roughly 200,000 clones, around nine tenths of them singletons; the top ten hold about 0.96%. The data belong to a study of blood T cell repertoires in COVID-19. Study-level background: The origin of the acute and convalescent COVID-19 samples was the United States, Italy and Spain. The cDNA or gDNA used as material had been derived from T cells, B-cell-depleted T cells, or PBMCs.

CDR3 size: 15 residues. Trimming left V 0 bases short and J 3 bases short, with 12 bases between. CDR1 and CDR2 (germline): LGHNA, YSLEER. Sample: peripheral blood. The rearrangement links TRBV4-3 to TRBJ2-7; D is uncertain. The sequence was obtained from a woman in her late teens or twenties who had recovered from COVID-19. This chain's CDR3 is CASSQDSIGYYEQYF. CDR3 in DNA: TGCGCCAGCAGCCAAGATAGTATCGGGTACTACGAGCAGTACTTC.